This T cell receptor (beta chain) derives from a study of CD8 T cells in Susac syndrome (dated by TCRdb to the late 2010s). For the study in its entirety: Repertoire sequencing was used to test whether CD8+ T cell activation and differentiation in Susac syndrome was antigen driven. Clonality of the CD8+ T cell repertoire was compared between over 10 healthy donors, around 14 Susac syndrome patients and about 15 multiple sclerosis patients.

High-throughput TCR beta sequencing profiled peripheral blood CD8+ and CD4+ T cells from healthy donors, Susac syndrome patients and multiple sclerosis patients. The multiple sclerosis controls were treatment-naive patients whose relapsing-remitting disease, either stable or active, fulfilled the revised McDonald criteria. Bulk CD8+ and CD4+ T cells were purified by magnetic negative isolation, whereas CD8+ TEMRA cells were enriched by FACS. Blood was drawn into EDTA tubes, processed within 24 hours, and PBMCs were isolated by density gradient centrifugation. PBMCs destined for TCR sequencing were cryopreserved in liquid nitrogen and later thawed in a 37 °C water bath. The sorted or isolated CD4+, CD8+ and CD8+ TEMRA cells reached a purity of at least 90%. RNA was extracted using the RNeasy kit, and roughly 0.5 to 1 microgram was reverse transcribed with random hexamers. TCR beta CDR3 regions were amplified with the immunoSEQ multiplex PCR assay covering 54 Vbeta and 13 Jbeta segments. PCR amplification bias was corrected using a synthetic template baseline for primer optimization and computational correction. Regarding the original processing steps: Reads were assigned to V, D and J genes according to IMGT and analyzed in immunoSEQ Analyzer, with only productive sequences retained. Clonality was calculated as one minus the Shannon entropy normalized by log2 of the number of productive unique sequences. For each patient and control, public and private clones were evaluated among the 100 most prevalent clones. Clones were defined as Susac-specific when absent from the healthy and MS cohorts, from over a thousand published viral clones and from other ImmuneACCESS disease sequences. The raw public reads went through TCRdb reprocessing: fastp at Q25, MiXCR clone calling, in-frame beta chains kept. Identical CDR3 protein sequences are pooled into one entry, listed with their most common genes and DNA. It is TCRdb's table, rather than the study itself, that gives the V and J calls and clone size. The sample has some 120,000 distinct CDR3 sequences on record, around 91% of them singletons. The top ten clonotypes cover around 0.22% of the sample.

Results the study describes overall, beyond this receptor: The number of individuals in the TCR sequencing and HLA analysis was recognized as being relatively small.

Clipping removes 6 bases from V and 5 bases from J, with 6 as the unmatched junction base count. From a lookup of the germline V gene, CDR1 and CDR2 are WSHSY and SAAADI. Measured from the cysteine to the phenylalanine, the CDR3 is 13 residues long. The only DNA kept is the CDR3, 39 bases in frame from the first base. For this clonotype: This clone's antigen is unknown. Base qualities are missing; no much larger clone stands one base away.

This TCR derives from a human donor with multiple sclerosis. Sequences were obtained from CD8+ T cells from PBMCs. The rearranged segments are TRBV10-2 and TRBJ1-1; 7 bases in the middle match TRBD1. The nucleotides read TGCGCCAGCAGACAGGGGAGTAGGACTGAAGCTTTCTTT. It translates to CASRQGSRTEAFF.